This T cell receptor (beta chain) was identified in a study of shared clonotypes between healthy human individuals. Study outcomes and limitations: Few donors limited the genetic and exposure-history diversity represented. How much donors shared clonotypes was expected to be affected by sequencing depth.

Donors were healthy HIV-negative adults without recent acute infections or vaccinations. Only in-frame clones appear in the TCRdb table, and some are missing; sequencing was by immunoSEQ multiplex PCR. The sample lists about 480,000 clones; approximately 85% were seen once. Germline V gene lookup returns CDR1 SGHAT and CDR2 FQNNGV. This CDR3 spans 14 amino acids. As concerns this clone: Its antigen is unidentified.

The chain uses TRBV11-2 and TRBJ2-5, with 12 bases fitting TRBD2. Near its end, the DNA agrees better with TRBJ2-7, so the J call may be wrong. What was sequenced was PBMCs. The sequence was collected from a woman aged 35 to 49 in good health. Some clones in this sample may be carry-over from other donors' samples. This CDR3 is CASSMTSGSHEQYF. The DNA for the CDR3 is TGTGCCAGCAGCATGACTAGCGGGAGTCACGAGCAGTACTTC.